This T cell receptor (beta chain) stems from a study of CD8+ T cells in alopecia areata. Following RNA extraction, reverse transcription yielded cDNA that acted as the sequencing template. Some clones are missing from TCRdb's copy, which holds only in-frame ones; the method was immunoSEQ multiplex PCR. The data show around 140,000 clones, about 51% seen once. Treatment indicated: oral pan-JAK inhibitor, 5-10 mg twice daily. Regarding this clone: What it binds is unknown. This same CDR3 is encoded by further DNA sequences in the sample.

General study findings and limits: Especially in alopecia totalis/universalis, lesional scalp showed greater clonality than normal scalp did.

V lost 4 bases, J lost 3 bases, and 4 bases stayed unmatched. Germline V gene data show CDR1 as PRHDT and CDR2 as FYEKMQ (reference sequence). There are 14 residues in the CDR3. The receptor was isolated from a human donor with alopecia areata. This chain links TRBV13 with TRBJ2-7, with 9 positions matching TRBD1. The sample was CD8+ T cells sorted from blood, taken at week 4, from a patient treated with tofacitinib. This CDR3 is CASSSPGQGYEQYF. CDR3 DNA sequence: TGTGCCAGCAGCTCACCGGGACAGGGCTACGAGCAGTACTTC.